The 25 T cell receptor beta chains listed next were all sequenced from one sample in a study of cytomegalovirus exposure and HLA in healthy donors. Primers: 60 Vbeta forward and 13 Jbeta reverse. Measured with immunoSEQ multiplex PCR; TCRdb has only the in-frame clones, and not every one. The sample includes hundreds of thousands of clones, around 76% seen only once; the top ten take around 6%. Source material: PBMCs. These receptors came from a man aged 35 to 55 in good health and CMV-seropositive.

This clone was observed a single time. V is TRBV19 and J is TRBJ1-3; D ambiguous. The CDR3 extends over 14 amino acids. CDR1 LNHDA and CDR2 SQIVND come from the germline V gene (reference sequence). Trimming removed 7 bases from V and 0 bases from J, with 10 bases in between. CDR3 sequence reads: CASKGGLSGNTIYF. CDR3 in DNA: TGTGCCAGTAAAGGAGGACTCTCTGGAAACACCATATATTTT.

The chain recombines TRBV18 with TRBJ1-5; D call uncertain. Germline lookup yields CDR1 KGHSH and CDR2 LQKENI. The CDR3 runs 12 residues. Between the trimmed V and J ends, which lost 3 bases and 5 bases, there was a span of 5 bases. The CDR3 DNA reads TGTGCCAGCTCACCTTCGGATCAGCCCCAGCATTTT. This gives the protein CASSPSDQPQHF.

This chain uses TRBV18 with TRBJ1-4; D perhaps matches TRBD1 (6 bases). Trimming shortened V by 6 bases and J by 5 bases, and 10 bases separated the two germline ends. Germline V gene data show CDR1 as KGHSH and CDR2 as LQKENI. The CDR3 runs to 13 residues. CDR3 loop: CASSTGSNEKLFF. DNA for the CDR3: TGTGCCAGCTCGACAGGATCCAATGAAAAACTGTTTTTT.

The V and J genes are TRBV15 and TRBJ2-3; 10 bases are shared with TRBD2. This CDR3 contains 15 residues. Germline V gives CDR1 LNHNV, CDR2 YYDKDF (reference sequence). The V gene end was trimmed by 4 bases and the J gene end by 3 bases; junction bases not matched to a gene: 4. The CDR3 loop is CATSTSGSGTDTQYF. CDR3 nucleotide sequence: TGTGCCACCAGCACTAGCGGGAGTGGGACAGATACGCAGTATTTT.

The chain joins TRBV29-1 to TRBJ1-5; D may be TRBD1 (5 bases). This CDR3 is built from 13 residues. V lost 3 bases, J lost 7 bases, and 13 bases lay in between. Per germline, CDR1 SQVTM and CDR2 ANQGSEA. The CDR3 reads CSVEGGGGQPQHF. DNA of the CDR3: TGCAGCGTTGAGGGGGGTGGCGGCCAGCCCCAGCATTTT.

The V call is TRBV6-5, the J call TRBJ2-3, with TRBD2 identical over 7 bases. Germline trimming cut 8 bases from V and 1 base from J; bases unmatched to any gene: 3. There are 13 residues in the CDR3. In germline, CDR1 is MNHEY, CDR2 SVGAGI. The DNA of the CDR3 is TGTGCCAGCGGCCGGGGGGGCACAGATACGCAGTATTTT. Its translation is CASGRGGTDTQYF.

This clone occurred once. J is TRBJ2-7 and V is TRBV6-6, with TRBD2 identical over 12 bases. With 5 bases clipped from V and 5 bases from J, the junction kept 4 bases outside the gene matches. The CDR3 consists of 14 residues. Germline CDR1 is MNHNY and CDR2 is SVGAGI (reference sequence). CDR3 bases: TGTGCCAGCAGTGTGACTAGCGGGAGAAACGAGCAGTACTTC. Residues: CASSVTSGRNEQYF.

This sequence joins TRBV5-6 and TRBJ1-6; D is undetermined. V gave up 0 bases and J gave up 10 bases, with 20 bases separating them. Germline V lookup: CDR1 SGHDT, CDR2 YYEEEE. The CDR3 is made up of 17 amino acids. The CDR3 reads CASSLDESISHPSPLHF. CDR3 DNA: TGTGCCAGCAGCTTGGACGAATCTATCTCTCATCCCTCACCCCTCCACTTT.

The chain uses TRBV10-2 and TRBJ1-1; 7 bases align to TRBD1. Germline V CDR1 and CDR2: WSHSY, SAAADI. The V segment lost 7 bases and the J segment 4 bases; nucleotides outside the gene matches: 9. The CDR3 contains 14 residues. CDR3 residues: CASTLTGVGTEAFF. CDR3 in DNA: TGCGCCAGCACCCTCACAGGGGTGGGCACTGAAGCTTTCTTT.

The V and J genes are TRBV9 and TRBJ2-1; TRBD2 agrees at 8 bases. Germline CDR1 and CDR2: SGDLS and YYNGEE. V gave up 0 bases and J gave up 4 bases; unmatched junction bases: 3. The CDR3 covers 15 residues. CDR3 region: CASSVELAAYNEQFF. In DNA, the CDR3 is TGTGCCAGCAGCGTAGAACTAGCGGCATACAATGAGCAGTTCTTC.

V is TRBV5-4 and J is TRBJ2-1; TRBD1 matches at 7 bases. V dropped 0 bases and J dropped 8; count of bases not matched to a gene: 8. CDR1 is SGHNT, CDR2 YYREEE, per germline (reference sequence). This CDR3 is built from 15 residues. CDR3 region: CASSLGRTGMDEQFF. CDR3 coding DNA: TGTGCCAGCAGCTTGGGTAGGACAGGTATGGATGAGCAGTTCTTC.

The gene calls are TRBV19 and TRBJ2-1; D possibly corresponds to TRBD2 (6 bases). The CDR3 loop spans 15 amino acids. Trimming cost V 4 bases and J 8 bases, with 18 bases left between them. Looked up from germline, CDR1 is LNHDA and CDR2 is SQIVND (reference sequence). The CDR3 protein is CASSTPRERNYEQFF. The CDR3 DNA is TGTGCCAGTAGTACCCCTCGGGAGAGAAACTATGAGCAGTTCTTC. The complete variable domain, with remaining parts taken from reference TRBV19 and TRBJ2-1, reads DGGITQSPKYLFRKEGQNVTLSCEQNLNHDAMYWYRQDPGQGLRLIYYSQIVNDFQKGDIAEGYSVSREKKESFPLTVTSAQKNPTAFYLCASSTPRERNYEQFFGPGTRLTVL.

The chain has TRBV19 and TRBJ2-2; 9 bases fit TRBD2. V trimming: 3 bases; J trimming: 5 bases; junction bases outside the gene matches: 4. Per germline, CDR1 LNHDA and CDR2 SQIVND (reference sequence). The CDR3 loop spans 15 amino acids. The CDR3 nucleotides are TGTGCCAGTAGTATCGGACTAGCGCAGACCGGGGAGCTGTTTTTT. Its protein is CASSIGLAQTGELFF. Together with reference TRBV19 and TRBJ2-2, the CDR3 gives the full variable domain: DGGITQSPKYLFRKEGQNVTLSCEQNLNHDAMYWYRQDPGQGLRLIYYSQIVNDFQKGDIAEGYSVSREKKESFPLTVTSAQKNPTAFYLCASSIGLAQTGELFFGEGSRLTVL.

This chain uses TRBV28 with TRBJ1-5; 7 bases are shared with TRBD1. The CDR3 sequence is 16 residues long. J lost 2 bases, V lost 6 bases, and 10 bases had no gene match. Looked up from germline, CDR1 is MDHEN and CDR2 is SYDVKM. CDR3 nucleotide sequence: TGTGCCAGCAGCTCCCCCCGACAGGGAGGCAATCAGCCCCAGCATTTT. This codes for CASSSPRQGGNQPQHF.

V usage is TRBV5-8 and J usage is TRBJ2-3; possible D gene TRBD1, 6 bases. Germline values: CDR1 SGHTS, CDR2 YDEGEE. The CDR3 runs to 16 residues. The V gene lost 0 bases and the J gene lost 0 bases, with 11 bases spanning the gap. The CDR3 is CASSLGPGASTDTQYF. In nucleotides, the CDR3 is TGTGCCAGCAGCTTGGGCCCAGGGGCAAGCACAGATACGCAGTATTTT.

The chain joins TRBV13 to TRBJ2-5; 13 bases map to TRBD2. The CDR3 length is 14 residues. Germline loops: CDR1 PRHDT, CDR2 FYEKMQ (reference sequence). J lost 5 bases, V lost 5 bases, and 2 bases had no gene match. CDR3 protein: CASSQGLAGETQYF. In DNA form, the CDR3 reads TGTGCCAGCAGCCAGGGACTAGCGGGGGAGACCCAGTACTTC.

The chain links TRBV14 to TRBJ1-2, with TRBD1 matching over 9 bases. V dropped 4 bases and J dropped 0; count of bases not matched to a gene: 6. The CDR3 spans 16 residues. CDR1 is SGHDN, CDR2 FVKESK, per germline. CDR3 nucleotide sequence: TGTGCCAGCAGCCCCGGACAGGGGCGAGCTAACTATGGCTACACCTTC. Its protein is CASSPGQGRANYGYTF.

In this sample, this clone turned up a few times. The chain joins TRBV21-1 to TRBJ1-5; the DNA was not compared with TRBD1, the D call given in the table. TRBV21-1 is a recognized pseudogene. There are 14 residues in the CDR3. The CDR3 nucleotides are TGTGCCCCCCCTATGTGGGACACCCCTCAGCCCCAGCATTTT. Translating gives CAPPMWDTPQPQHF.

The chain is built from TRBV6-5 and TRBJ1-1, with D possibly matching TRBD1 (6 bases). The CDR3 consists of 13 residues. Germline V gives CDR1 MNHEY, CDR2 SVGAGI. The V gene lost 2 bases and the J gene lost 11 bases, with 15 bases spanning the gap. CDR3 coding DNA: TGTGCCAGCAGTTACAGGGACACCGCCCGGGCTTTCTTT. Translated, it gives CASSYRDTARAFF.

This clone was detected only once. The chain is built from TRBV5-1 and TRBJ2-7; weak D call: TRBD1 (5 bases). Germline V gives CDR1 SGHRS, CDR2 YFSETQ. V dropped 1 base and J dropped 0 bases, with 14 bases sitting between them. CDR3 length equals 16 residues. The CDR3 spells CASSLSPGPISYEQYV. In DNA, the CDR3 is TGCGCCAGCAGCTTGAGTCCAGGGCCGATCTCCTACGAGCAGTACGTC.

V and J are TRBV5-1 and TRBJ1-4; D might be TRBD1 (6 bases). This CDR3 contains 15 residues. The V end lost 5 bases, the J end lost 8 bases, and 19 bases lay between the germline ends. The V gene's germline CDR1 is SGHRS and CDR2 YFSETQ. CDR3 protein: CASRWWAGAEEKLFF. The CDR3 nucleotides are TGCGCCAGCAGGTGGTGGGCAGGGGCGGAGGAAAAACTGTTTTTT. Combining the CDR3 with reference TRBV5-1 and TRBJ1-4 gives the whole variable domain KAGVTQTPRYLIKTRGQQVTLSCSPISGHRSVSWYQQTPGQGLQFLFEYFSETQRNKGNFPGRFSGRQFSNSRSEMNVSTLELGDSALYLCASRWWAGAEEKLFFGSGTQLSVL.

The CDR3 here is CASSLYPLGESETQYF. DNA of the CDR3: TGTGCCAGCAGCTTATACCCGCTTGGGGAGAGCGAGACCCAGTACTTC. The chain couples TRBV7-8 to TRBJ2-5; D possibly corresponds to TRBD2 (5 bases). CDR1 is SGHVS and CDR2 is FQNEAQ in the germline V gene. The CDR3 totals 16 residues. V was shortened by 2 bases and J by 5 bases, with 18 bases between the two germline ends.

The chain combines TRBV4-1 with TRBJ2-1; 8 positions match TRBD1. Germline CDR1 MGHRA, CDR2 YSYEKL. The V gene end was trimmed by 1 base and the J gene end by 6 bases; junction bases not matched to a gene: 2. There are 14 residues in the CDR3. CDR3 in DNA: TGCGCCAGCAGCCAAGCCGACAGGGGCAATGAGCAGTTCTTC. It is translated as CASSQADRGNEQFF.

This chain joins TRBV9 and TRBJ2-7; TRBD2 matches 10 bases. Germline V gives CDR1 SGDLS, CDR2 YYNGEE. This CDR3 is built from 14 residues. The trim removed 0 bases at V and 7 bases at J, leaving 4 bases unmatched. The CDR3 spells CASSVGLAGHEQYF. In nucleotides, the CDR3 is TGTGCCAGCAGCGTAGGACTAGCGGGTCATGAGCAGTACTTC.

V usage is TRBV18 and J usage is TRBJ1-1, with D tentatively TRBD1 (5 bases). The germline gives CDR1 KGHSH, CDR2 LQKENI. CDR3 length: 13 residues. Here the CDR3 reads CSTKVTVSTEAFF. CDR3 bases: TGTTCTACAAAGGTGACAGTGAGCACTGAAGCTTTCTTT.